Listed below are T cell receptor beta chains from one sample, sequenced in a study of Graves' ophthalmopathy and Graves' hyperthyroidism. TCRdb fed the multiplex PCR reads into MiXCR, producing one record per CDR3 protein. The data contain fewer than 650,000 distinct CDR3 sequences, about 20% of them singletons. What was sequenced was peripheral blood. These receptors all stem from a woman between 18 and 29 years old with stable Graves' hyperthyroidism. Some clones in this sample may be carry-over from other donors' samples. Each CDR3 is given with its conserved first and last residue. The D gene is left open where the match is weak. A clone size is listed for some rows: how often the clone was seen (once, few, many), or a class if it is expanded.

abundance: many; j_gene: TRBJ2-5; v_gene: TRBV18; d_gene: TRBD1; CDR3nt: TGTGCCAGCTCCCCCAGCCGACAGGGGCAGTTAGAGACCCAGTACTTC; CDR3aa: CASSPSRQGQLETQYF
abundance: many; j_gene: TRBJ1-2; v_gene: TRBV30; d_gene: TRBD1; CDR3nt: TGTGCCGGGGACAGGGGTGGCTATGGCTACACCTTC; CDR3aa: CAGDRGGYGYTF
abundance: .; j_gene: TRBJ1-2; v_gene: TRBV6-5; d_gene: .; CDR3nt: TGTGCCAGCAGTTACTCGGGGCAAGTTGATGGCTACACCTTC; CDR3aa: CASSYSGQVDGYTF
abundance: many; j_gene: TRBJ2-7; v_gene: TRBV11-2; d_gene: TRBD1; CDR3nt: TGTGCCAGCAGCCACCCCGGACAGGGGGCCGGCGACGAGCAGTACTTC; CDR3aa: CASSHPGQGAGDEQYF
abundance: many; j_gene: TRBJ2-5; v_gene: TRBV15; d_gene: .; CDR3nt: TGTGCCACCAGCAGAGCAACACCGGGGGAGACCCAGTACTTC; CDR3aa: CATSRATPGETQYF
abundance: .; j_gene: TRBJ2-5; v_gene: TRBV5-1; d_gene: .; CDR3nt: TGCGCCAGCAGCTCGACAGCCCAAGAGACCCAGTACTTC; CDR3aa: CASSSTAQETQYF
abundance: many; j_gene: TRBJ1-5; v_gene: TRBV3-1; d_gene: .; CDR3nt: TGTGCCAGCAGTGACAGAAGCAATCAGCCCCAGCATTTT; CDR3aa: CASSDRSNQPQHF
abundance: .; j_gene: TRBJ2-7; v_gene: TRBV6-5; d_gene: .; CDR3nt: TGTGCCAGCAGCTTAGACCTAGGACACTCCTACGAGCAGTACTTC; CDR3aa: CASSLDLGHSYEQYF
abundance: many; j_gene: TRBJ2-7; v_gene: TRBV19; d_gene: TRBD2; CDR3nt: TGTGCCAGTAGTTCCCCTCTTACTAGCGGCATCTACGAGCAGTACTTC; CDR3aa: CASSSPLTSGIYEQYF
abundance: many; j_gene: TRBJ1-1; v_gene: TRBV29-1; d_gene: .; CDR3nt: TGCAGCGCAGGACAGACTATGAACACTGAAGCTTTCTTT; CDR3aa: CSAGQTMNTEAFF
abundance: .; j_gene: TRBJ1-2; v_gene: TRBV25-1; d_gene: .; CDR3nt: TGTGCCAGCAGTCTACCGGGATCCTTCTATGGCTACACCTTC; CDR3aa: CASSLPGSFYGYTF
abundance: few; j_gene: TRBJ1-2; v_gene: TRBV3-1; d_gene: .; CDR3nt: TGTGCCAGCAGCGTGGGTGGAGTCGGCTATGGCTACACCTTC; CDR3aa: CASSVGGVGYGYTF
abundance: many; j_gene: TRBJ1-2; v_gene: TRBV12-3/TRBV12-4; d_gene: .; CDR3nt: TGTGCCAGCAGTCCGACAAGCGACTATGGCTACACCTTC; CDR3aa: CASSPTSDYGYTF
abundance: .; j_gene: TRBJ1-5; v_gene: TRBV2; d_gene: TRBD1; CDR3nt: TGTGCCAGCGCTCGGGACAGGGGGGATCAGCCCCAGCATTTT; CDR3aa: CASARDRGDQPQHF
abundance: many; j_gene: TRBJ1-2; v_gene: TRBV4-1; d_gene: .; CDR3nt: TGCGCCAGCAGCCAAGGGGAGGTTCCCAACTATGGCTACACCTTC; CDR3aa: CASSQGEVPNYGYTF
abundance: few; j_gene: TRBJ2-5; v_gene: TRBV18; d_gene: .; CDR3nt: TGTGCCAGCTCACCCGGGGAAGGACGCGGGGAGACCCAGTACTTC; CDR3aa: CASSPGEGRGETQYF
abundance: .; j_gene: TRBJ1-3; v_gene: TRBV12-3/TRBV12-4; d_gene: TRBD1; CDR3nt: TGTGCCAGCACCGGGGACAGGGTTATACTCACTGGAAACACCATATATTTT; CDR3aa: CASTGDRVILTGNTIYF
abundance: many; j_gene: TRBJ1-1; v_gene: TRBV28; d_gene: TRBD1; CDR3nt: TGTGCCAGTCAGGGGGGGCCTATGAACACTGAAGCTTTCTTT; CDR3aa: CASQGGPMNTEAFF
abundance: many; j_gene: TRBJ1-3; v_gene: TRBV20-1; d_gene: TRBD1; CDR3nt: TGCAGTGCTAGGAAAGACAGGGACTGGGGCAACACCATATATTTT; CDR3aa: CSARKDRDWGNTIYF
abundance: many; j_gene: TRBJ2-7; v_gene: TRBV29-1; d_gene: TRBD1; CDR3nt: TGCAGCGGTTCGTATGGACAGGATTATGACGAGCAGTACTTC; CDR3aa: CSGSYGQDYDEQYF
abundance: many; j_gene: TRBJ2-7; v_gene: TRBV11-2; d_gene: TRBD2; CDR3nt: TGTGCCAGCAGCTTAGTTATTAGCGGGGTCTCCTACGAGCAGTACTTC; CDR3aa: CASSLVISGVSYEQYF
abundance: many; j_gene: TRBJ1-1; v_gene: TRBV5-1; d_gene: .; CDR3nt: TGCGCCAGCAGCTTGCGGGAATTCGCTGAAGCTTTCTTT; CDR3aa: CASSLREFAEAFF
abundance: many; j_gene: TRBJ2-7; v_gene: TRBV10-3; d_gene: TRBD2; CDR3nt: TGTGCCATCAGTGACCCTAGCGGGGGGGGCTACGAGCAGTACTTC; CDR3aa: CAISDPSGGGYEQYF
abundance: few; j_gene: TRBJ2-7; v_gene: TRBV5-1; d_gene: .; CDR3nt: TGCGCCAGCAGCTGGGGGAGCCGTCGCGAGCAGTACTTC; CDR3aa: CASSWGSRREQYF
abundance: many; j_gene: TRBJ1-2; v_gene: TRBV7-3; d_gene: TRBD1; CDR3nt: TGTGCCAGCATTAAAGGAGGGACAGCAGGTTTGGATGGCTACACCTTC; CDR3aa: CASIKGGTAGLDGYTF
abundance: many; j_gene: TRBJ1-6; v_gene: TRBV11-2; d_gene: .; CDR3nt: TGTGCCAGCAGCCCGCGGAAAAATTCACCCCTCCACTTT; CDR3aa: CASSPRKNSPLHF
abundance: .; j_gene: TRBJ1-1; v_gene: TRBV20-1; d_gene: .; CDR3nt: TGCAGTGCCCCTCCCGACGGTTTTGAAGCTTTCTTT; CDR3aa: CSAPPDGFEAFF
abundance: many; j_gene: TRBJ1-5; v_gene: TRBV19; d_gene: .; CDR3nt: TGTGCCAGTACGCCGGGACGGATCAATCAGCCCCAGCATTTT; CDR3aa: CASTPGRINQPQHF
abundance: many; j_gene: TRBJ2-7; v_gene: TRBV4-1; d_gene: .; CDR3nt: TGCGCCAGCAGCCACGATCCGCGGGAGCAGTACTTC; CDR3aa: CASSHDPREQYF
abundance: many; j_gene: TRBJ1-5; v_gene: TRBV2; d_gene: TRBD1; CDR3nt: TGTGCCAGCAGTGAAGCGTTACTGGGACAGCTCAATCAGCCCCAGCATTTT; CDR3aa: CASSEALLGQLNQPQHF
abundance: many; j_gene: TRBJ1-1; v_gene: TRBV19; d_gene: TRBD1; CDR3nt: TGTGCCAGTAGTCCTACATCCGACAGGGGGAATGAAGCTTTCTTT; CDR3aa: CASSPTSDRGNEAFF
abundance: few; j_gene: TRBJ1-5; v_gene: TRBV12-3/TRBV12-4; d_gene: TRBD1; CDR3nt: TGTGCCAGCAGACAGACAGGGAGGAATCAGCCCCAGCATTTT; CDR3aa: CASRQTGRNQPQHF
abundance: many; j_gene: TRBJ1-5; v_gene: TRBV6-5; d_gene: TRBD1; CDR3nt: TGTGCCAGCCGGGACAGGGGAGGTCAGCCCCAGCATTTT; CDR3aa: CASRDRGGQPQHF
abundance: many; j_gene: TRBJ1-6; v_gene: TRBV6-5; d_gene: .; CDR3nt: TGTGCCAGCAGTTACGTTGGCAGGGATAATTCACCCCTCCACTTT; CDR3aa: CASSYVGRDNSPLHF
abundance: .; j_gene: TRBJ2-7; v_gene: TRBV18; d_gene: .; CDR3nt: TGTGCCAGCTCACCAGAGTCCCCCGGTACGGGCGAGCAGTACTTC; CDR3aa: CASSPESPGTGEQYF
abundance: many; j_gene: TRBJ1-3; v_gene: TRBV6-5; d_gene: .; CDR3nt: TGTGCCAGCAGTTACACTGAATCTGGAAACACCATATATTTT; CDR3aa: CASSYTESGNTIYF
abundance: many; j_gene: TRBJ1-5; v_gene: TRBV28; d_gene: .; CDR3nt: TGTGCCAGCAGACCAGGCGGGCAGCCCCAGCATTTT; CDR3aa: CASRPGGQPQHF
abundance: many; j_gene: TRBJ2-2; v_gene: TRBV12-3/TRBV12-4; d_gene: .; CDR3nt: TGTGCCAGCGAAAGCACCGGGGAGCTGTTTTTT; CDR3aa: CASESTGELFF
abundance: many; j_gene: TRBJ2-5; v_gene: TRBV2; d_gene: .; CDR3nt: TGTGCCAGCAGACAAGAAGAGACCCAGTACTTC; CDR3aa: CASRQEETQYF
abundance: many; j_gene: TRBJ2-7; v_gene: TRBV20-1; d_gene: TRBD2; CDR3nt: TGCAGTGCTAGGAGTAGCGGGGGTTTCTACGAGCAGTACTTC; CDR3aa: CSARSSGGFYEQYF
abundance: few; j_gene: TRBJ2-7; v_gene: TRBV12-3/TRBV12-4; d_gene: .; CDR3nt: TGTGCCAGCAGTCCAGACTGGACCTCCTACGAGCAGTACTTC; CDR3aa: CASSPDWTSYEQYF
abundance: many; j_gene: TRBJ1-5; v_gene: TRBV7-8; d_gene: .; CDR3nt: TGTGCCAGCAGCTTAGCGTCAGGGTATAGCAATCAGCCCCAGCATTTT; CDR3aa: CASSLASGYSNQPQHF
abundance: few; j_gene: TRBJ2-4; v_gene: TRBV7-8; d_gene: .; CDR3nt: TGTGCCAGCAGCAATATTTGGGACGGCAAAAACATTCAGTACTTC; CDR3aa: CASSNIWDGKNIQYF
abundance: many; j_gene: TRBJ2-7; v_gene: TRBV7-9; d_gene: TRBD2; CDR3nt: TGTGCCAGCAGCTTAGCGGCCGCTGCGGGAGGTCTCTACGAGCAGTACTTC; CDR3aa: CASSLAAAAGGLYEQYF